A selection of T cell receptor beta chains follows, all from one sample in a study of shared clonotypes between healthy human individuals. Sequenced by immunoSEQ multiplex PCR; TCRdb stores in-frame clones only, minus some. The table records about 1 million clones, around 75% of them present only once. Sequenced sample: memory CD4+ T cells sorted from blood. The receptors were gathered from a man aged 18-30 years in good health. Both conserved end residues are part of each CDR3. A D gene is named only where the DNA matches it firmly. For some rows the clone size is stated as once, few or many, or as a class when expanded; others skip it.

NA	15	TRBD1	TRBV7-2	TRBJ1-5	CASSPRTGFGQPQHF	TGTGCCAGCAGCCCCCGGACAGGGTTTGGTCAGCCCCAGCATTTT
NA	20	TRBD1	TRBV5-1	TRBJ2-2	CASSPARGTVVGRGTGELFF	TGCGCCAGCAGCCCGGCCCGAGGGACAGTAGTGGGGCGCGGTACCGGGGAGCTGTTTTTT
NA	13	TRBD1	TRBV9	TRBJ2-7	CASSGGQGREQYF	TGTGCCAGCAGCGGCGGACAGGGACGCGAGCAGTACTTC
NA	16	NA	TRBV6-5	TRBJ2-2	CASSYSPGAATGELFF	TGTGCCAGCAGTTACAGTCCAGGGGCTGCCACCGGGGAGCTGTTTTTT
few	14	NA	TRBV2	TRBJ1-2	CASSDPGSLYGYTF	TGTGCCAGCAGTGATCCCGGTTCCCTCTATGGCTACACCTTC
NA	15	NA	TRBV6-1	TRBJ2-3	CASSEAGRDPDTQYF	TGTGCCAGCAGTGAAGCCGGGCGGGATCCAGATACGCAGTATTTT
few	19	NA	TRBV5-8	TRBJ2-1	CASSLSGTVWTKEINEQFF	TGTGCCAGCAGCTTGTCTGGGACAGTGTGGACTAAAGAGATCAATGAGCAGTTCTTC
once	12	NA	TRBV25-1	TRBJ2-7	CASRAGSYEQYF	TGTGCCAGCCGTGCAGGGTCCTACGAGCAGTACTTC
NA	12	NA	TRBV15	TRBJ2-7	CATSRVEGEQYF	TGTGCCACCAGCAGGGTAGAGGGTGAGCAGTACTTC
NA	15	NA	TRBV30	TRBJ2-3	CACTPMGYGTDTQYF	TGTGCCTGCACACCTATGGGGTACGGCACAGATACGCAGTATTTT
once	14	NA	TRBV7-9	TRBJ1-1	CASSLEQGDTEAFF	TGTGCCAGCAGCTTAGAACAGGGAGACACTGAAGCTTTCTTT
few	15	TRBD2	TRBV30	TRBJ2-1	CAWSALAGVGNEQFF	TGTGCCTGGAGTGCTCTAGCGGGGGTGGGGAATGAGCAGTTCTTC
NA	17	TRBD2	TRBV5-1	TRBJ2-1	CASTSLRRGGPANEQFF	TGCGCCAGCACCTCCTTGCGGCGGGGGGGCCCTGCGAATGAGCAGTTCTTC
NA	12	NA	TRBV19	TRBJ1-2	CASSRDRYGYTF	TGTGCCAGTAGTCGGGACCGCTATGGCTACACCTTC
NA	13	TRBD2	TRBV2	TRBJ2-5	CASMGQRGETQYF	TGTGCCAGCATGGGGCAGCGGGGAGAGACCCAGTACTTC
NA	15	NA	TRBV29-1	TRBJ1-2	CSVPGRSEANYGYTF	TGCAGCGTTCCCGGACGGTCTGAAGCTAACTATGGCTACACCTTC
NA	15	TRBD1	TRBV11-2	TRBJ1-3	CASSFSGGTGNTIYF	TGTGCCAGCAGCTTTTCAGGGGGGACTGGAAACACCATATATTTT
NA	17	TRBD2	TRBV4-3	TRBJ2-1	CASSQDGTSGSRNEQFF	TGCGCCAGCAGCCAAGATGGGACTAGCGGGAGTCGCAATGAGCAGTTCTTC
NA	14	NA	TRBV7-6	TRBJ2-7	CASSLVQAAAEQYF	TGTGCCAGCAGCTTAGTACAGGCCGCCGCCGAGCAGTACTTC
NA	11	NA	TRBV20-1	TRBJ1-2	CSASPGNGYTF	TGCAGTGCTAGTCCCGGGAATGGCTACACCTTC
few	14	NA	TRBV28	TRBJ1-2	CASSFSAPSYGYTF	TGTGCCAGCAGTTTCAGTGCGCCCTCCTATGGCTACACCTTC
NA	12	NA	TRBV19	TRBJ2-3	CASSTYTDTQYF	TGTGCCAGTAGTACTTACACAGATACGCAGTATTTT
NA	18	NA	TRBV19	TRBJ1-1	CASSIGGWSTGIGTEAFF	TGTGCCAGTAGTATAGGAGGGTGGTCGACTGGGATCGGCACTGAAGCTTTCTTT
NA	13	NA	TRBV30	TRBJ2-5	CAWSGGKGETQYF	TGTGCCTGGAGCGGGGGTAAAGGAGAGACCCAGTACTTC
NA	13	TRBD1	TRBV29-1	TRBJ1-2	CSVGDRGLRGYTF	TGCAGCGTTGGAGACAGGGGGCTCCGTGGCTACACCTTC
NA	17	NA	TRBV7-8	TRBJ1-6	CASSADSPSSYNSPLHF	TGTGCCAGCAGCGCGGACAGCCCCAGCTCCTATAATTCACCCCTCCACTTT
NA	14	TRBD1	TRBV25-1	TRBJ1-2	CASSTLQGARGYTF	TGTGCCAGCAGTACACTCCAGGGGGCGCGGGGCTACACCTTC
NA	13	TRBD1	TRBV6-6	TRBJ2-7	CASRETGEYEQYF	TGTGCCAGCAGAGAGACAGGGGAGTACGAGCAGTACTTC
NA	15	NA	TRBV30	TRBJ2-7	CAWSVKRQNSYEQYF	TGTGCCTGGAGTGTAAAACGGCAGAACTCCTACGAGCAGTACTTC
NA	14	NA	TRBV2	TRBJ2-2	CASSEGGRTGELFF	TGTGCCAGCAGTGAGGGAGGACGCACCGGGGAGCTGTTTTTT
NA	14	NA	TRBV5-5	TRBJ2-1	CASSLVSGSNEQFF	TGTGCCAGCAGCTTGGTCTCAGGGTCGAATGAGCAGTTCTTC
few	11	NA	TRBV20-1	TRBJ1-1	CSARPNTEAFF	TGCAGTGCCAGGCCTAACACTGAAGCTTTCTTT
NA	14	NA	TRBV5-6	TRBJ1-6	CASSLAGANSPLHF	TGTGCCAGCAGCTTGGCAGGGGCGAATTCACCCCTCCACTTT
many	13	NA	TRBV2	TRBJ1-2	CASSREGNYGYTF	TGTGCCAGCAGTCGGGAGGGTAACTATGGCTACACCTTC
NA	15	TRBD1	TRBV28	TRBJ1-2	CASSSFIGGGYGYTF	TGTGCCAGCAGTAGTTTCATAGGGGGCGGCTATGGCTACACCTTC
NA	15	NA	TRBV27	TRBJ1-6	CASSPDGFYNSPLHF	TGTGCCAGCAGTCCCGACGGATTCTATAATTCACCCCTCCACTTT
NA	15	TRBD2	TRBV5-1	TRBJ2-2	CASTPRERGARELFF	TGCGCCAGCACCCCCCGCGAGCGGGGGGCCCGGGAGCTGTTTTTT
once	16	TRBD2	TRBV5-1	TRBJ2-1	CASSLTSGRAGNEQFF	TGCGCCAGCAGCTTAACTAGCGGGAGGGCCGGGAATGAGCAGTTCTTC
NA	14	NA	TRBV5-1	TRBJ2-3	CASSFGTVTDTQYF	TGCGCCAGCAGCTTCGGGACTGTCACAGATACGCAGTATTTT
NA	14	TRBD1	TRBV6-6	TRBJ2-7	CASSLRDRGDEQYF	TGTGCCAGCAGCCTCCGGGACAGGGGAGACGAGCAGTACTTC
NA	13	NA	TRBV6-1	TRBJ2-5	CASTRDRGETQYF	TGTGCCAGCACTAGGGACCGAGGCGAGACCCAGTACTTC
once	14	NA	TRBV7-8	TRBJ2-7	CASTYGTASYEQYF	TGTGCCAGCACCTACGGGACGGCGTCCTACGAGCAGTACTTC
NA	16	TRBD1	TRBV5-8	TRBJ2-7	CASSFNPGQGAREQYF	TGTGCCAGCAGCTTTAACCCGGGACAGGGGGCGAGGGAGCAGTACTTC
NA	13	NA	TRBV5-1	TRBJ1-5	CASSAGLRQPQHF	TGCGCCAGCAGCGCCGGGCTTCGTCAGCCCCAGCATTTT
NA	15	TRBD1	TRBV2	TRBJ1-1	CASLTRAGGNTEAFF	TGTGCCAGCCTTACTAGGGCAGGGGGGAACACTGAAGCTTTCTTT
few	17	NA	TRBV4-3	TRBJ2-7	CASSQDLMGWGYYEQYF	TGCGCCAGCAGCCAAGATTTAATGGGTTGGGGCTACTACGAGCAGTACTTC
NA	12	NA	TRBV10-3	TRBJ1-2	CAISEGAYGYTF	TGTGCCATCAGTGAGGGGGCATATGGCTACACCTTC
many	13	NA	TRBV27	TRBJ2-1	CASSLRGDNEQFF	TGTGCCAGCAGTTTAAGAGGGGACAATGAGCAGTTCTTC
NA	15	TRBD2	TRBV6-1	TRBJ2-5	CASSAQERGKETQYF	TGTGCCAGCAGTGCCCAGGAGCGGGGGAAAGAGACCCAGTACTTC
once	13	TRBD1	TRBV29-1	TRBJ1-2	CSAGQGGFYGYTF	TGCAGCGCGGGACAGGGGGGATTCTATGGCTACACCTTC
NA	13	NA	TRBV7-9	TRBJ2-5	CASSTPHGETQYF	TGTGCCAGCAGCACCCCTCACGGGGAGACCCAGTACTTC
NA	14	TRBD1	TRBV6-5	TRBJ2-5	CASSQGTGVETQYF	TGTGCCAGCAGTCAAGGGACAGGGGTGGAGACCCAGTACTTC